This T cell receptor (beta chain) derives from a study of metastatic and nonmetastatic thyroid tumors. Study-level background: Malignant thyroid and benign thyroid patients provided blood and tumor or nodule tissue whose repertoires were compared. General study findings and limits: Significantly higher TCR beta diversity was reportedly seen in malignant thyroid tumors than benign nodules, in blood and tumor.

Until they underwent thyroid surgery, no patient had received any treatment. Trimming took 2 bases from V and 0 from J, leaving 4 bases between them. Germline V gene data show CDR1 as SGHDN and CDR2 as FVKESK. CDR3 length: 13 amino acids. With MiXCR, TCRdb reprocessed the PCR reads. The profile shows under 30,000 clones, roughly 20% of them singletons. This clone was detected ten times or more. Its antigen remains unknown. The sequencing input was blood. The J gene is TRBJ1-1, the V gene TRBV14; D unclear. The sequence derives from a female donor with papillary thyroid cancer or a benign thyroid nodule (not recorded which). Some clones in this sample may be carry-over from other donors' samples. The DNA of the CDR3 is TGTGCCAGCAGCCAACTTATGAACACTGAAGCTTTCTTT. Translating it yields CASSQLMNTEAFF.